This entry features one T cell receptor beta chain sequence. Its antigen is not identified. Germline assignment: CDR1 SGHNT and CDR2 YYREEE (reference sequence). This CDR3 has 15 amino acids. With 4 bases clipped from V and 6 bases from J, the junction kept 8 bases outside the gene matches. This sample stems from a study of cytomegalovirus exposure and HLA in healthy donors. General study results and limits: The only immune exposure information that was available was CMV serostatus. In a later analysis, a missense DCLRE1C variant was linked to TCR beta V- and J-gene trimming. Sequencing likely produced, as an artifact, a cluster of highly shared sequence variants.

A multiplex PCR was run with 60 Vbeta primers and 13 Jbeta primers. The assay was immunoSEQ multiplex PCR, and TCRdb's table has in-frame clones only and misses some. This table has 200,000 or so clones, around 80% appearing once. This clonotype was obtained from a man aged 35-49 years in good health and CMV-seronegative. Input material: PBMCs. The J gene is TRBJ2-1, the V gene TRBV5-4; 9 positions agree with TRBD1. CDR3 nucleotides: TGTGCCAGCAGCACCACCGACAGGGGGGCCAATGAGCAGTTCTTC. Protein: CASSTTDRGANEQFF.